This T cell receptor beta chain was obtained from a study of shared clonotypes between healthy human individuals. Data came from immunoSEQ multiplex PCR; TCRdb stores just in-frame clones and leaves some out. The data hold roughly 640,000 clones, with approximately 97% observed a single time. Trimming cost V 6 bases and J 1 base; bases outside gene matches: 8. CDR3 length: 16 amino acids. The germline V gene encodes CDR1 MDHEN and CDR2 SYDVKM. In its sample, this clone was seen once. The clonotype was recovered from a woman in her 30s in good health. The chain employs TRBV28 and TRBJ2-5, with 10 bases lining up with TRBD2. The sequenced sample consisted of naive CD4+ T cells sorted from blood. The sample's subset: CD45RA+ positively selected. The CDR3 DNA is TGTGCCAGCAGCTACGGGACTAGCGTCCCCCAAGAGACCCAGTACTTC. This translates into CASSYGTSVPQETQYF.